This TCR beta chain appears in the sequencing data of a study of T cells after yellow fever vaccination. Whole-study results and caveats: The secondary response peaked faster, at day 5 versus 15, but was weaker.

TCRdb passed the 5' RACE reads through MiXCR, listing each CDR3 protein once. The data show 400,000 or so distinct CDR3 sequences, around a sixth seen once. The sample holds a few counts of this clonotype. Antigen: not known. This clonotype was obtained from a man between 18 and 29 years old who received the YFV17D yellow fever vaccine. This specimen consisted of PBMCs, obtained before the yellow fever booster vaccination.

CDR3 in DNA: TGCGCCAGCAGCTTGATCCTTCCCGATGAGCAGTTCTTC. This sequence encodes CASSLILPDEQFF. The chain employs TRBV5-1 and TRBJ2-1; D unclear. The V gene lost 1 base and the J gene lost 8 bases, with 10 bases spanning the gap. The CDR3 runs to 13 residues. Germline assignment: CDR1 SGHRS and CDR2 YFSETQ.